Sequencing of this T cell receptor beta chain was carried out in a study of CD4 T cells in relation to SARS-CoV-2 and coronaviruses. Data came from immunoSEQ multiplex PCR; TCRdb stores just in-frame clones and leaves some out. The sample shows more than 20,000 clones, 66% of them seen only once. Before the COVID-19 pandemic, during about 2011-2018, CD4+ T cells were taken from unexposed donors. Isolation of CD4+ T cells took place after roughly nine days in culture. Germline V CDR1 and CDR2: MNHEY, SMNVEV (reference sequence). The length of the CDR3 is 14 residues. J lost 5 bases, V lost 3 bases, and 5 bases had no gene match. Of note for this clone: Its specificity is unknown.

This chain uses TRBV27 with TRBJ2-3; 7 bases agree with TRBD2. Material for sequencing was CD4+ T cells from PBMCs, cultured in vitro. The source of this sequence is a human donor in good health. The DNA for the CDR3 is TGTGCCAGCAGTTTGGCAGTAGCGGGAGATACGCAGTATTTT. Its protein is CASSLAVAGDTQYF.